The source of this T cell receptor (beta chain) is a study of CD8 T cells in Susac syndrome (dated by TCRdb to 2018 to 2020). Turning to the overall study: The study used repertoire sequencing to test whether antigen drove CD8+ T cell activation and differentiation in Susac syndrome. Clonality of the CD8+ T cell repertoire was compared between over ten healthy donors, roughly 14 Susac syndrome patients and around 15 multiple sclerosis patients. Results and caveats for the whole study, not just this receptor: The number of individuals in the TCR sequencing and HLA analysis was acknowledged as relatively small.

In its sample, this clonotype was seen once. Its specific antigen is unknown. Within one base of it there is no much larger clone, and no base qualities were kept. One read alone is weak evidence. Trimming removed 3 bases from V and 3 bases from J, leaving 9 bases between the germline ends. Counted from cysteine to phenylalanine, this CDR3 has 14 amino acids. Kept here is only the CDR3 DNA, which spans 42 bases and is read in frame from base 1. RNA was extracted using the RNeasy kit, and about 0.45 to 1 microgram was reverse transcribed with random hexamers. The immunoSEQ multiplex PCR assay, which covers 54 Vbeta and 13 Jbeta segments, was used to amplify TCR beta CDR3 regions. PCR amplification bias was corrected using a synthetic template baseline for primer optimization and computational correction. Per the original workflow: Only productive sequences were kept, with reads annotated to V, D and J genes according to IMGT and analyzed in immunoSEQ Analyzer. Clonality was computed as one minus Shannon entropy normalized by log2 of the number of productive unique sequences. For each patient and control, public and private clones were evaluated within the 100 most prevalent clones. A clone was defined as Susac-specific if it was absent from the healthy and MS cohorts, from some 1,100 published viral clones and from other ImmuneACCESS disease sequences. TCRdb passed the public sequencing reads through fastp at Q25 and MiXCR, retaining productive beta sequences. Rows are combined by CDR3 protein, so each entry shows the most common genes and DNA. None of the V and J calls come from the authors' own analysis; TCRdb made them. The sample data list about 140,000 distinct CDR3 sequences, and approximately 95% of these were observed just once. The ten largest account for about 0.25% of the sample.

Peripheral blood CD8+ and CD4+ T cells from healthy donors, Susac syndrome patients and multiple sclerosis patients were profiled using high-throughput TCR beta sequencing. The healthy donors served as controls matched for age and sex. CD8+ TEMRA cells were enriched by FACS, while bulk CD8+ and CD4+ T cells were purified by magnetic negative isolation. Blood was drawn into EDTA tubes, processed within 24 hours, and PBMCs were isolated by density gradient centrifugation. PBMCs intended for TCR sequencing were cryopreserved in liquid nitrogen and were subsequently thawed in a 37 degrees C water bath. The sorted or isolated CD4+, CD8+ and CD8+ TEMRA cells had a purity of 90% or higher.

The sequenced sample consisted of CD8+ T cells from PBMCs. The sequence was obtained from a human donor in good health. This sequence uses TRBV12-3 or TRBV12-4 and TRBJ2-1; the D gene assignment is ambiguous. The CDR3 is CASSLPNDYNEQFF. The bases are TGTGCCAGCAGTTTGCCTAATGACTACAATGAGCAGTTCTTC.